The subject of this entry is one TCR beta chain. No antigen is known for it. The sample comes from a study of shared clonotypes between healthy human individuals. The study's findings and limits: Memory subsets had estimated richness that was generally smaller than that of naive subsets.

Authors' processing steps: ImmunoSEQ junction-only sequences lacked quality scores, so their filtering differed. This table comes from immunoSEQ multiplex PCR, and its TCRdb copy is limited to in-frame clones, with some not included. That table gives V, J and clone size, and the DNA gave D and trimming. The sample holds 750,000 to 1,000,000 clones, around 92% seen once. There are 15 residues in the CDR3. Germline V CDR1 and CDR2: MNHEY, SVGAGI. The V and J ends lost 2 bases and 1 base respectively, with 11 bases between them. In the naive CD8 group, cells lacked CD45RO and were positively selected for CCR7, so terminally differentiated effector memory CD45RA+ cells were left out.

Specimen: naive CD8+ T cells sorted from blood. V and J are TRBV6-5 and TRBJ1-2; tentatively, D is TRBD1 (5 bases). This TCR derives from a man aged 25-45 years in good health. In DNA, the CDR3 is TGTGCCAGCAGTTACGCCGAGGACAATAACTATGGCTACACCTTC. This translates into CASSYAEDNNYGYTF.